The 30 T cell receptor beta chains below come from one sample, sequenced in a study of tumor-infiltrating lymphocytes in primary liver carcinoma. The tissue used was unsorted bulk material of roughly 17-33 mg. RNA and DNA were co-extracted from it with the AllPrep DNA/RNA mini kit. A constant-region primer served to make TCR beta cDNA from roughly 500 ng total RNA. Libraries for TCR beta were built through three nested multiplex PCR rounds, which together made up a slightly modified ARM-PCR procedure. For approximately 11 cycles apiece, the opening two PCR rounds ran with TRBV1-TRBV30 forward primers and a C-beta reverse primer. MiXCR was run by TCRdb on the multiplex PCR reads, yielding one entry per CDR3 protein. The data hold over 75,000 distinct CDR3 sequences, with 65% to 70% observed a single time. The sample was tumor-adjacent normal liver tissue. Source of these receptors: a man aged 40-49 years with primary liver carcinoma and hepatitis B virus infection.

The rearrangement links TRBV20-1 to TRBJ1-5, with 7 bases fitting TRBD1. The trim removed 4 bases at V and 6 bases at J, leaving 9 bases unmatched. Germline V gene lookup returns CDR1 DFQATT and CDR2 SNEGSKA (reference sequence). The CDR3 is 14 residues long. This CDR3 is CSATRQGTGQPQHF. The CDR3 bases are TGCAGTGCTACCAGACAGGGTACGGGTCAGCCCCAGCATTTT.

Concerning this clonotype: One end of the junction does not line up with germline, which may come from a read error. This chain connects TRBV11-2 to TRBJ2-1, with a weak D call TRBD1 (6 bases). The germline V gene encodes CDR1 SGHAT and CDR2 FQNNGV. This CDR3 region has 15 residues. The CDR3 loop reads CANSVDRPSYNERFF. Written as DNA, the CDR3 is TGTGCCAATAGCGTCGACAGGCCCTCCTACAATGAGCGGTTCTTC.

This clonotype was recorded at least ten times. This chain links TRBV12-3 or TRBV12-4 with TRBJ2-5; D is ambiguous. The CDR3 covers 12 residues. The V and J ends lost 5 bases and 5 bases respectively, with 9 bases between them. CDR3 DNA: TGTGCCAGCAGTACCCCCAGGGAGACCCAGTACTTC. Protein: CASSTPRETQYF.

A word on this clonotype: One end of the junction is discordant with germline, which a read error may explain. This chain connects TRBV11-2 to TRBJ2-7, with 7 bases identical to TRBD1. This CDR3 has 14 amino acids. The V gene's germline CDR1 is SGHAT and CDR2 FQNNGV. CDR3: CASSSRDSHYEKYF. CDR3 sequence (DNA): TGTGCCAGCAGCTCCCGGGACAGTCACTACGAGAAGTACTTC.

Comments on this clonotype: One end of the junction is discordant with germline, which a read error may explain. The rearrangement uses TRBV11-2 and TRBJ2-2, with D perhaps assigned TRBD1 or TRBD2 (5 bases each). The CDR3 sequence is 14 residues long. In germline, CDR1 is SGHAT, CDR2 FQNNGV. This CDR3 reads CASSCGMDTGELLF. CDR3 nucleotide sequence: TGTGCCAGCAGCTGTGGGATGGACACCGGGGAGCTGTTATTT.

The sample holds one count of this clonotype. The missing conserved phenylalanine or tryptophan at the end of this CDR3 makes a read error likely. This sequence joins TRBV11-2 and TRBJ2-1; D gene ambiguous. In germline, CDR1 is SGHAT, CDR2 FQNNGV. The CDR3 runs to 14 residues. V was cut by 5 bases and J by 0 bases, with 8 bases left in between. Here the CDR3 reads CASSLVGSYNEQFL. CDR3 nucleotides: TGTGCCAGCAGCCTAGTGGGCTCCTACAATGAGCAGTTCTTA.

This clonotype was observed a few times. This chain joins TRBV21-1 and TRBJ1-4; the table's D call of TRBD1 was not tested on the DNA. TRBV21-1 is classified as a pseudogene. The CDR3 consists of 14 residues. The CDR3 region has the DNA TGTGCCAGCAGGGGGGACAGGGAAAGTGAAAAACTGTTTTTT. It is translated as CASRGDRESEKLFF.

The gene calls are TRBV7-8 and TRBJ2-1; 10 nucleotides align to TRBD2. The CDR3 runs 14 residues. V dropped 7 bases and J dropped 5; count of bases not matched to a gene: 5. Germline V gene sequence: CDR1 SGHVS, CDR2 FQNEAQ. CDR3 in amino acids: CASKRGLADNEQFF. In DNA, the CDR3 is TGTGCCAGCAAAAGAGGACTAGCGGACAATGAGCAGTTCTTC.

With regard to this clonotype: A much larger clone lies one base from this, so it may be a read error. This chain links TRBV10-3 with TRBJ1-2, with D maybe TRBD1 (5 bases). V lost 8 bases to trimming and J lost 9 bases, with 19 bases between them. CDR3 length: 13 residues. Germline V gives CDR1 ENHRY, CDR2 SYGVKD. Written as DNA, the CDR3 is TGTGCCATCCATACGGGACCCCAGGGCAGCTACACCTTC. It specifies CAIHTGPQGSYTF.

To note about this clonotype: Just one base apart from a much larger clone, this may be a read error. This chain joins TRBV29-1 and TRBJ1-2; D gene ambiguous. This CDR3 comprises 13 residues. The germline V gene has CDR1 SQVTM and CDR2 ANQGSEA. V lost 6 bases, J lost 4 bases, and 15 bases lay in between. CDR3 bases: TGCAGCGTAGTAGACAACACTAGCTATGGCTACACCTTC. This encodes CSVVDNTSYGYTF. The entire variable domain, with the rest obtained from reference TRBV29-1 and TRBJ1-2, is as follows: SAVISQKPSRDICQRGTSLTIQCQVDSQVTMMFWYRQQPGQSLTLIATANQGSEATYESGFVIDKFPISRPNLTFSTLTVSNMSPEDSSIYLCSVVDNTSYGYTFGSGTRLTVV.

The table lists this clonotype with many counts. CDR3 sequence reads: CASSYRPRGYTEAFF. The DNA of the CDR3 is TGTGCCAGCAGTTATCGCCCGAGAGGATACACTGAAGCTTTCTTT. The chain recombines TRBV12-3 or TRBV12-4 with TRBJ1-1; D uncertain. The CDR3 covers 15 residues. The V and J ends lost 4 bases and 3 bases respectively, with 15 bases between them.

Remarks on this clonotype: Germline is not matched at one junction end, which may reflect a read error. The chain carries TRBV11-2 and TRBJ2-5; possible D gene TRBD1, 6 bases. The CDR3 runs to 15 residues. Germline V lookup: CDR1 SGHAT, CDR2 FQNNGV. The CDR3 spells CVSGLGGTGLENQYF. The CDR3 DNA reads TGTGTCAGCGGCTTAGGGGGTACAGGGTTAGAGAACCAGTACTTC.

This clonotype appeared a few times. A read error is possible here, since a much larger clone lies one base away. The V and J genes are TRBV29-1 and TRBJ1-1; maybe TRBD1 (6 bases). Germline-derived CDR1 and CDR2 are SQVTM and ANQGSEA. There are 13 residues in the CDR3. CDR3 DNA sequence: TGCAGCGTTGAGTCACAGGGTAACACTGAAGCTCTCTTT. Translation: CSVESQGNTEALF.

A note on this clonotype: At one end, the junction sequence differs from germline, possibly due to a read error. This rearrangement joins TRBV7-8 to TRBJ2-7, with 9 bases matching TRBD2. Germline values: CDR1 SGHVS, CDR2 FQNEAQ. This CDR3 is 16 amino acids long. The CDR3 sequence is CDSSLELAGNSHEQYF. As DNA, the CDR3 is TGTGACAGCAGCTTAGAACTAGCGGGTAACTCCCACGAGCAGTACTTC.

This chain joins TRBV12-5 and TRBJ2-2; the D gene could be TRBD1 or TRBD2 (6 bases each). Germline V gives CDR1 LGHNT, CDR2 FRNRAP. The CDR3 has 16 residues. The V end was cut by 5 bases, the J end by 14 bases, with 27 bases between. Written as DNA, the CDR3 is TGTGCTAGTGGTCCTCCGGGGGCCACGGACACCGAGGACCTGTTTTTT. Residues: CASGPPGATDTEDLFF. Combining the CDR3 with reference TRBV12-5 and TRBJ2-2 gives the whole variable domain DARVTQTPRHKVTEMGQEVTMRCQPILGHNTVFWYRQTMMQGLELLAYFRNRAPLDDSGMPKDRFSAEMPDATLATLKIQPSEPRDSAVYFCASGPPGATDTEDLFFGEGSRLTVL.

Comments on this clonotype: One end of the junction fails to match germline, which may point to a read error. The CDR3 bases are TGTGCCAGCAGCTACGAAAGGAGCTCCTGCGAGCAGTACTTC. Encoded protein: CASSYERSSCEQYF. The V and J genes are TRBV11-2 and TRBJ2-7; D ambiguous. The CDR3 is 14 residues long. The germline V gene encodes CDR1 SGHAT and CDR2 FQNNGV.

A remark on this clonotype: Germline is not matched at one junction end, which may reflect a read error. CDR3 coding DNA: TGTGCCAGCAGCTTAGGGGTCACGCGAGAGACCCAGAACTTC. This translates into CASSLGVTRETQNF. The chain uses TRBV11-2 and TRBJ2-5; D is uncertain. CDR3 size: 14 residues. Germline values: CDR1 SGHAT, CDR2 FQNNGV.

Worth noting for this clonotype: An end of the junction differs from the germline gene, which may be a read error. The CDR3 protein is CAGSPGRGAFGELYF. CDR3 nucleotides: TGTGCCGGCAGCCCTGGGAGGGGGGCCTTTGGAGAGCTGTACTTC. The chain links TRBV11-2 to TRBJ2-7; weak D call: TRBD2 (7 bases). This CDR3 comprises 15 residues. Germline assignment: CDR1 SGHAT and CDR2 FQNNGV.

Details on this clonotype: This CDR3 is missing its conserved last phenylalanine or tryptophan, likely due to a read error. The DNA is omitted, as the CDR3 cannot be located on it reliably, and the CDR3 follows TCRdb's listing. This sequence joins TRBV29-1 and TRBJ2-2; no DNA check was done on the table's D call, TRBD2. Germline V gene lookup returns CDR1 SQVTM and CDR2 ANQGSEA. The length of the CDR3 is 13 amino acids, counting both ends. This chain's CDR3 is CSVEAGYTGELFL.

As concerns this clonotype: At one boundary the junction diverges from the germline segment, which might be a read error. The rearrangement uses TRBV13 and TRBJ2-7; 8 bases align to TRBD1. From germline, CDR1 is PRHDT and CDR2 FYEKMQ (reference sequence). The CDR3 totals 14 residues. The CDR3 nucleotides are TGTGCCAACAGCCCCCGTGACAGGGGCTACGAGCAGTACTTC. Its translation is CANSPRDRGYEQYF.

This clonotype has a single count. At one boundary the junction diverges from the germline segment, which might be a read error. This rearrangement joins TRBV12-3 or TRBV12-4 to TRBJ2-7; 11 nucleotides align to TRBD2. The CDR3 is made up of 16 amino acids. CDR3 sequence reads: CVSESGLAGSYYEQYF. In nucleotides, the CDR3 is TGTGTCAGCGAATCAGGACTAGCGGGCAGCTACTACGAGCAGTACTTC.

In the case of this clonotype: One base away lies a much larger clone, so this may be a sequencing read error. The chain uses TRBV12-5 and TRBJ2-1; D not certain. Per germline, CDR1 LGHNT and CDR2 FRNRAP. Trimming shortened V by 5 bases and J by 4 bases, and 9 bases separated the two germline ends. The CDR3 is 13 residues long. The CDR3 sequence: CASGPGRYNEQFF. CDR3 nucleotides: TGTGCTAGTGGTCCCGGGCGTTACAATGAGCAGTTCTTC.

V and J are TRBV6-5 and TRBJ2-7; D uncertain. This CDR3 region has 14 residues. The ends were cut back, 6 bases at V and 1 base at J, with 13 bases in the middle. Germline values: CDR1 MNHEY, CDR2 SVGAGI. CDR3 sequence reads: CASRQEWESYEQYF. The CDR3 nucleotides are TGTGCCAGCAGACAAGAGTGGGAATCCTACGAGCAGTACTTC.

This clonotype was observed many times. This chain uses TRBV5-1 with TRBJ1-1; D is unclear. This CDR3 is built from 14 residues. In germline, CDR1 is SGHRS, CDR2 YFSETQ. Trimming took 0 bases from V and 1 from J, leaving 7 bases between them. The CDR3 is CASSLAGRNTEAFF. The DNA of the CDR3 is TGCGCCAGCAGCTTGGCAGGCAGGAACACTGAAGCTTTCTTT.

This clonotype was counted only a few times. Just one base apart from a much larger clone, this may be a read error. The conserved phenylalanine or tryptophan is not found at the CDR3 terminus, so this likely reflects a read error. The chain couples TRBV12-3 or TRBV12-4 to TRBJ2-7; maybe TRBD1 (6 bases). The CDR3 has 13 amino acids. The V and J ends lost 6 bases and 3 bases respectively, with 12 bases between them. CDR3 region: CASRSDSRYEQYL. The CDR3 DNA reads TGTGCCAGCAGATCGGACAGTCGCTACGAGCAGTACCTC.

This clonotype was detected a few times. The junction shows a germline mismatch at one end, possibly a read error. The chain joins TRBV11-2 to TRBJ1-3; 10 bases are shared with TRBD1. The CDR3 runs to 16 residues. Per germline, CDR1 SGHAT and CDR2 FQNNGV. CDR3 sequence: CTSSGRTGGKGNTIYF. As DNA, the CDR3 is TGTACCAGCAGCGGGCGGACAGGGGGAAAAGGAAACACTATATATTTT.

Remarks on this clonotype: A single base separates this from a much larger clone, so it may be a read error. The CDR3 DNA reads as TGTGCCAGCAGCTTGGAAGGCGGGATACATACCGAGCGGTACTTC. It specifies CASSLEGGIHTERYF. The V call is TRBV5-5, the J call TRBJ2-7, with D maybe TRBD2 (6 bases). The CDR3 contains 15 residues. Germline CDR1 reads SGHKS; CDR2 reads YYEKEE (reference sequence).

Remarks on this clonotype: This CDR3 fails to terminate in the conserved phenylalanine or tryptophan, so it likely reflects a read error. This chain links TRBV4-1 with TRBJ2-2, with a tentative D call TRBD2 (6 bases). The CDR3 has 14 amino acids. Germline V gives CDR1 MGHRA, CDR2 YSYEKL. Here the CDR3 reads CASSQNSNTGGLFS. The CDR3 DNA reads as TGCGCAAGCAGCCAAAACTCGAACACCGGGGGGCTGTTTTCT.

As regards this clonotype: Relative to the germline gene, one junction end is altered; a read error may explain this. The chain recombines TRBV6-5 with TRBJ1-5; 8 nucleotides match TRBD1. The V gene's germline CDR1 is MNHEY and CDR2 SVGAGI. The CDR3 has 14 residues. The CDR3 DNA follows: TGTGCCAGCAGTTACGGGACAGGATTTGGTCCCCATCGTTTT. Amino acids: CASSYGTGFGPHRF.

On this clonotype itself: A read error may explain this, as a much larger clone is one base away. The rearrangement joins TRBV28 to TRBJ2-7; maybe TRBD1 (6 bases). The CDR3 consists of 13 residues. In germline, CDR1 is MDHEN, CDR2 SYDVKM. CDR3 residues: CASTTGGSCEQYF. DNA for the CDR3: TGTGCCAGCACGACAGGAGGCTCCTGCGAGCAGTACTTC.